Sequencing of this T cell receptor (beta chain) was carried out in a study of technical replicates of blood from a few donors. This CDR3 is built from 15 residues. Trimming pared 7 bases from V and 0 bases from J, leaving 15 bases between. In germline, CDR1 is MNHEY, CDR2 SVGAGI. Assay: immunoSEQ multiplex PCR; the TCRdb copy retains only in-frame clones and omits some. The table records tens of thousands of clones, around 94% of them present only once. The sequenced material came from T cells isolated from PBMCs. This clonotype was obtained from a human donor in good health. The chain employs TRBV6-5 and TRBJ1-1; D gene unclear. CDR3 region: CASTPIPGMNTEAFF. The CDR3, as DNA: TGTGCCAGCACCCCCATTCCAGGTATGAACACTGAAGCTTTCTTT.